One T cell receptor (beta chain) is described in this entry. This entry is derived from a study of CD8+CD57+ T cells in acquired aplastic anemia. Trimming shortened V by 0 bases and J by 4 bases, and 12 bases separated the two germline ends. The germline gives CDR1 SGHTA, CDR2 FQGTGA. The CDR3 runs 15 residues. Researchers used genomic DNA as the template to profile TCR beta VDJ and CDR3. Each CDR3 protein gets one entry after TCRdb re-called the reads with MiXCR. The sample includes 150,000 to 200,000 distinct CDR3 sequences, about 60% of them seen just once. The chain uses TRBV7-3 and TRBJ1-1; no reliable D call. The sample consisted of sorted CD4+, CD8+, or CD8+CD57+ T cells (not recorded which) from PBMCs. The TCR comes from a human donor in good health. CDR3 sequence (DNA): TGTGCCAGCAGCTTAACTCCGGCACTCCTCACTGAAGCTTTCTTT. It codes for CASSLTPALLTEAFF.